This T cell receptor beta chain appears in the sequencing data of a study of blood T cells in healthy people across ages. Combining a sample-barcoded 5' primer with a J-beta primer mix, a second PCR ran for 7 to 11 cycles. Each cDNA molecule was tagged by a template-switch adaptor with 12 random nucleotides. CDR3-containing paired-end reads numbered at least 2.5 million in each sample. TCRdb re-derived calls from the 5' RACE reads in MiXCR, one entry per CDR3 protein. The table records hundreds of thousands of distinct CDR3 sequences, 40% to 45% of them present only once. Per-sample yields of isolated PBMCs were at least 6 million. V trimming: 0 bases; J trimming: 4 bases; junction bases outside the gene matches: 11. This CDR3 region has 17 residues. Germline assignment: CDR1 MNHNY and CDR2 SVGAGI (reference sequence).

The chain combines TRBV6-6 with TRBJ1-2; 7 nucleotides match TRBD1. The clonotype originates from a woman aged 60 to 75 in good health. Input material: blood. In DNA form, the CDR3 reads TGTGCCAGCAGTTACTCGGGAGCCCAGGGGGGGGGCTATGGCTACACCTTC. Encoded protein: CASSYSGAQGGGYGYTF.